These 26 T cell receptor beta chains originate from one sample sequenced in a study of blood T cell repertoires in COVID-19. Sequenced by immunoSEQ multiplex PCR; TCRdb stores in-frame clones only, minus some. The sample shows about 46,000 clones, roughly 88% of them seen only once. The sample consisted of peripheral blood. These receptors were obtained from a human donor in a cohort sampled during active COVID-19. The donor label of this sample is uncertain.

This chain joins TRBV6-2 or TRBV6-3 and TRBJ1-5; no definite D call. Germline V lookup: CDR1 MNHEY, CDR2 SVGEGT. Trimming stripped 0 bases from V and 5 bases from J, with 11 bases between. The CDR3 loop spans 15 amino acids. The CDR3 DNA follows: TGTGCCAGCAGTTACTCCGACGGAGCCCATCAGCCCCAGCATTTT. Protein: CASSYSDGAHQPQHF.

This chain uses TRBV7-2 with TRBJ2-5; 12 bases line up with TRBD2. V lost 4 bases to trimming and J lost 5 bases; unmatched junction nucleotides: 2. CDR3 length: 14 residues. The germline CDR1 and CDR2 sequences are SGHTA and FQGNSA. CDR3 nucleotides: TGTGCCAGCAGCTCGACTAGCGGGGGTGAGACCCAGTACTTC. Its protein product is CASSSTSGGETQYF.

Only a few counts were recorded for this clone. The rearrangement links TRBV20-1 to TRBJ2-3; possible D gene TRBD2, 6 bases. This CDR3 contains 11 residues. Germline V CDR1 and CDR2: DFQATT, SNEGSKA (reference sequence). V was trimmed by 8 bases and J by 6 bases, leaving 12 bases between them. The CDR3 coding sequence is TGCAGTTCGGGGGTGGGGGATACGCAGTATTTT. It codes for CSSGVGDTQYF.

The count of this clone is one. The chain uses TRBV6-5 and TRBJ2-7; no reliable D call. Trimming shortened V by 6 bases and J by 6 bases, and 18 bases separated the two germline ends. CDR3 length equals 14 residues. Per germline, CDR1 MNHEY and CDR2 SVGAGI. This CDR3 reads CASSPGSTPFEQYF. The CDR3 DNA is TGTGCCAGCAGCCCCGGTAGTACTCCATTCGAGCAGTACTTC.

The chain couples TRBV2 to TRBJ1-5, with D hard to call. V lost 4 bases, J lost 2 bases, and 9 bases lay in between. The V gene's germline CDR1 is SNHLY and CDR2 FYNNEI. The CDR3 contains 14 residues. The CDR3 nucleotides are TGTGCCAGCAGTGTCCGAGGTGGCAATCAGCCCCAGCATTTT. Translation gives CASSVRGGNQPQHF.

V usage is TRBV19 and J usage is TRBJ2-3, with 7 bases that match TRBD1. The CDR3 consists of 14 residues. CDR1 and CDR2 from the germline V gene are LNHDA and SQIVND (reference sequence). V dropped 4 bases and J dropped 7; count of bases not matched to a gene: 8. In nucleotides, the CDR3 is TGTGCCAGTAGTAATCCCGGACAGGAAAATACGCAGTATTTT. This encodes CASSNPGQENTQYF.

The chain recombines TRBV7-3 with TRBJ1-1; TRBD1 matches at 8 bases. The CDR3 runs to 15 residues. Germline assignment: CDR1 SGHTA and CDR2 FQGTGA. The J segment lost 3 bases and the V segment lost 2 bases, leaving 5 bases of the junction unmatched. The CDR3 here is CASSLLSGGYTEAFF. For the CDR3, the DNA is TGTGCCAGCAGCTTATTATCAGGGGGCTACACTGAAGCTTTCTTT.

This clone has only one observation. CDR3 DNA sequence: TGTGCCAGCTCACCGGGACAGGGGGCATACACCGGGGAGCTGTTTTTT. Translated: CASSPGQGAYTGELFF. J is TRBJ2-2 and V is TRBV18; 12 bases fit TRBD1. The CDR3 spans 16 residues. The V segment lost 3 bases and the J segment 3 bases; nucleotides outside the gene matches: 2. CDR1 KGHSH and CDR2 LQKENI come from the germline V gene.

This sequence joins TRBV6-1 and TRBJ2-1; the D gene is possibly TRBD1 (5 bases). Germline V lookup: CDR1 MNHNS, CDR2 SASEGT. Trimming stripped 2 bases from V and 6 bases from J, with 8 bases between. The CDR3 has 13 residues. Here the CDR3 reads CASSELGLNEQFF. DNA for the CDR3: TGTGCCAGCAGTGAATTGGGGCTCAATGAGCAGTTCTTC.

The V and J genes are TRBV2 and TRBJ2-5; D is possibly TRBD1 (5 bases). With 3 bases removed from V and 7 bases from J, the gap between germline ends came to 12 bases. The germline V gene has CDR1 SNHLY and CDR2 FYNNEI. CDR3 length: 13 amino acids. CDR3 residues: CASSDQKQGTQYF. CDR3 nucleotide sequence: TGTGCCAGCAGTGACCAGAAGCAGGGGACCCAGTACTTC.

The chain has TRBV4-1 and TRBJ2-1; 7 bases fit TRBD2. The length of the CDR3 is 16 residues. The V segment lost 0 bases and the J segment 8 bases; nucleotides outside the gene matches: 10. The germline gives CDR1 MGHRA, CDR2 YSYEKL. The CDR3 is CASSQDIRTRVDEQFF. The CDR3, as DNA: TGCGCCAGCAGCCAAGATATTAGGACTAGAGTAGATGAGCAGTTCTTC.

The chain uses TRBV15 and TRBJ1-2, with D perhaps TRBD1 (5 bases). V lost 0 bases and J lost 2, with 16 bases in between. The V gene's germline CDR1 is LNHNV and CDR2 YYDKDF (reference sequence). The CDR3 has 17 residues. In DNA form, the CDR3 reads TGTGCCACCAGCAGAGATATATCGGGGGGGTTCAACTATGGCTACACCTTC. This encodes CATSRDISGGFNYGYTF.

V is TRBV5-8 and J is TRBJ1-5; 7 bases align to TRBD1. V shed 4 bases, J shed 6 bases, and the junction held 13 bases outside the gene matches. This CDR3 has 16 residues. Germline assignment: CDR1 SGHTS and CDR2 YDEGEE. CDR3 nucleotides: TGTGCCAGCAGCCCCAGGGGGGTAGGCTTTAGTCAGCCCCAGCATTTT. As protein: CASSPRGVGFSQPQHF.

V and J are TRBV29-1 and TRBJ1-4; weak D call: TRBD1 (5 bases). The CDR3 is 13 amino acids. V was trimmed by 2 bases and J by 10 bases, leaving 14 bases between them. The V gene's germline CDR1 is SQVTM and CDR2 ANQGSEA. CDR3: CSVESRDRGKLFF. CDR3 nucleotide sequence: TGCAGCGTTGAAAGCAGGGATAGAGGAAAACTGTTTTTT.

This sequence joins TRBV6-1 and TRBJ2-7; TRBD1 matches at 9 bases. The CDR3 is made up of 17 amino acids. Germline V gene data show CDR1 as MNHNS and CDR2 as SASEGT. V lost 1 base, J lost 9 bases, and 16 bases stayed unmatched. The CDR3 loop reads CASSEVSFPDRGSVQYF. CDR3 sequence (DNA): TGTGCCAGCAGTGAAGTTTCGTTTCCGGACAGGGGTTCCGTGCAGTACTTC.

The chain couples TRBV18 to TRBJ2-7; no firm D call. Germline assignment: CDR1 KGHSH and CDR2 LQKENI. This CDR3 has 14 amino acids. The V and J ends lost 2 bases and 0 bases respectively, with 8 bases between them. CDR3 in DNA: TGTGCCAGCTCACCAAATTCAGGCTCCTACGAGCAGTACTTC. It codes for CASSPNSGSYEQYF. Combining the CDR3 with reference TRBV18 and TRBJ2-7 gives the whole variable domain NAGVMQNPRHLVRRRGQEARLRCSPMKGHSHVYWYRQLPEEGLKFMVYLQKENIIDESGMPKERFSAEFPKEGPSILRIQQVVRGDSAAYFCASSPNSGSYEQYFGPGTRLTVT.

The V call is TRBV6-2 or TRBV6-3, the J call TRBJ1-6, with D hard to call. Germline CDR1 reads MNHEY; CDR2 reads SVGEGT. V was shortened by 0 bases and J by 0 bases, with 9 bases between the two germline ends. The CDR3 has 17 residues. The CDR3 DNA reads TGTGCCAGCAGTTACTCGAGAGAGAGCTCCTATAATTCACCCCTCCACTTT. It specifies CASSYSRESSYNSPLHF.

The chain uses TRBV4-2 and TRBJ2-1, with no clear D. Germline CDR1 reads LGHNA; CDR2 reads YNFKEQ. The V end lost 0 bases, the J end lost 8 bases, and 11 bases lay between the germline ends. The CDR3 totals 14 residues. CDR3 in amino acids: CASSQDWLGDEQFF. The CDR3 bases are TGTGCCAGCAGCCAAGATTGGCTTGGTGATGAGCAGTTCTTC.

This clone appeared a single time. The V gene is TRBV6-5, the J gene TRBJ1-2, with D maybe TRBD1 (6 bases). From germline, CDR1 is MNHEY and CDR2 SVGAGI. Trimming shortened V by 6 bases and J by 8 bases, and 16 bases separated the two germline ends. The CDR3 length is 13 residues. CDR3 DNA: TGTGCCAGCAGGAAACCCCAGGGGAGCGGCTACACCTTC. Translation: CASRKPQGSGYTF.

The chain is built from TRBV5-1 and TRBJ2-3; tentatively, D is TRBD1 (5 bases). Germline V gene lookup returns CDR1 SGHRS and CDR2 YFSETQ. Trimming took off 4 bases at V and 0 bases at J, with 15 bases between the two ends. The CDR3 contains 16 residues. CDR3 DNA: TGCGCCAGCAGCGCCCCAGGGCGAACTAGCACAGATACGCAGTATTTT. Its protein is CASSAPGRTSTDTQYF.

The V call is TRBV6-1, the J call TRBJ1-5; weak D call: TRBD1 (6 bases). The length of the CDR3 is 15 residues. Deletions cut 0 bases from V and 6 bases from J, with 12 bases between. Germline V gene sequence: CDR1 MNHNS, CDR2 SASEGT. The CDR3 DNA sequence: TGTGCCAGCAGTGAAGCGAGCGGGGGCCGTCAGCCCCAGCATTTT. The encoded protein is CASSEASGGRQPQHF.

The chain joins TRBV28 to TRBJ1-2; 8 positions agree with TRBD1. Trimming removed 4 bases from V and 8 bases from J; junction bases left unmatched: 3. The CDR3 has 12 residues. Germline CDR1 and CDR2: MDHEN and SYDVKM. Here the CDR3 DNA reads TGTGCCAGCAGTTCAGGGGGCGGGGGCTACACCTTC. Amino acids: CASSSGGGGYTF.

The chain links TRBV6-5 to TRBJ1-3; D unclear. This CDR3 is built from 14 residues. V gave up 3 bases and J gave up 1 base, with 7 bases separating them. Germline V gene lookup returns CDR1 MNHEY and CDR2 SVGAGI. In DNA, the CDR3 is TGTGCCAGCAGTTATGCACAATCTGGAAACACCATATATTTT. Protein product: CASSYAQSGNTIYF.

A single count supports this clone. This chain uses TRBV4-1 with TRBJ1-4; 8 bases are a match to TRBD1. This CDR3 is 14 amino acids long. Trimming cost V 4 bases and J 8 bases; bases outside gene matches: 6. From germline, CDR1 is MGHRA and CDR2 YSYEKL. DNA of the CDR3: TGCGCCAGCAGCCCCGGACAGGGCCGCGAAAAACTGTTTTTT. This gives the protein CASSPGQGREKLFF.

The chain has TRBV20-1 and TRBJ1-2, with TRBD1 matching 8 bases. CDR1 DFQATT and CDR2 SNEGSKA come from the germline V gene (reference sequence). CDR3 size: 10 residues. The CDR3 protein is CRGQGYGYTF. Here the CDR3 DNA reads TGCAGAGGACAGGGTTATGGCTACACCTTC.

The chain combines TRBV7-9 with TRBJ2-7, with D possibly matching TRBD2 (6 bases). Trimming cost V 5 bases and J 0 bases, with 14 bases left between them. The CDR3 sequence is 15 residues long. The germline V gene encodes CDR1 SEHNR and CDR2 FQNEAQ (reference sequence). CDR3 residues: CASSRGGAVSYEQYF. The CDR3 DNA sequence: TGTGCCAGCAGCCGCGGCGGGGCGGTCTCCTACGAGCAGTACTTC.